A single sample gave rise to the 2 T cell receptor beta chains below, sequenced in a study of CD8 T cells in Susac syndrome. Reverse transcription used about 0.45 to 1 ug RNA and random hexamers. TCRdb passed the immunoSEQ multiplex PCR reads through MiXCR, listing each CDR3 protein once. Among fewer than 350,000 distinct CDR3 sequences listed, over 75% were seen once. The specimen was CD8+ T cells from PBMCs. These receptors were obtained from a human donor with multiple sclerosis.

The chain's CDR3 is CATSDSTPKAKNIQYF. In nucleotides, the CDR3 is TGTGCCACCAGTGATTCCACCCCTAAAGCCAAAAACATTCAGTACTTC. The rearrangement links TRBV24-1 to TRBJ2-4; no clear D. The CDR3 loop spans 16 amino acids. Trimming pared 2 bases from V and 0 bases from J, leaving 10 bases between. Germline V gene data show CDR1 as KGHDR and CDR2 as SFDVKD.

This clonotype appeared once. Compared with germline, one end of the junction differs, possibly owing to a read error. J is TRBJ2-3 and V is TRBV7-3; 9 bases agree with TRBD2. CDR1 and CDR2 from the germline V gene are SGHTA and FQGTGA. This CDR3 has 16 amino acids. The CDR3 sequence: CTSSFGTSPSTDTQYF. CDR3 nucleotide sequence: TGTACCAGCAGCTTTGGGACTAGCCCTAGCACAGATACGCAGTATTTT.